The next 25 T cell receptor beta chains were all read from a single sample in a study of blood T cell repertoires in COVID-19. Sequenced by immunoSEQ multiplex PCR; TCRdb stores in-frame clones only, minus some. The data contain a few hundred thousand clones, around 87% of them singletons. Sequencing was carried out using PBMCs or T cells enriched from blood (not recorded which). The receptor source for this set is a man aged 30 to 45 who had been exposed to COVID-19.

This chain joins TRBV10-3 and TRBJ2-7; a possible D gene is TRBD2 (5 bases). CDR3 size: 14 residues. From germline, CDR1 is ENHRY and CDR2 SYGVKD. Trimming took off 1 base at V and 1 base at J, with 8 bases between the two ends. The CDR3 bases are TGTGCCATCAGTGAGTTGGAGGTTTCCTACGAGCAGTACTTC. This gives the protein CAISELEVSYEQYF.

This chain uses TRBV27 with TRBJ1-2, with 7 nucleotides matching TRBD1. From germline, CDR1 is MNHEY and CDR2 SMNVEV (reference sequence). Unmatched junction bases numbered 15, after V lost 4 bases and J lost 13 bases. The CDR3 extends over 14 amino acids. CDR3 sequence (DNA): TGTGCCAGCAGTTCAACCTCGGGACAGAGACTGATCACCTTC. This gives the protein CASSSTSGQRLITF.

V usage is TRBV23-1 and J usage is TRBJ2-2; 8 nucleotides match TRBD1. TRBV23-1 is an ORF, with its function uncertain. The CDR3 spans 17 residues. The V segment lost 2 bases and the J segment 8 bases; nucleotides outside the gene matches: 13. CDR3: CASSQNMDRAGSGELFF. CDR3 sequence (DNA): TGCGCCAGCAGTCAAAATATGGACAGGGCTGGTTCTGGGGAGCTGTTTTTT.

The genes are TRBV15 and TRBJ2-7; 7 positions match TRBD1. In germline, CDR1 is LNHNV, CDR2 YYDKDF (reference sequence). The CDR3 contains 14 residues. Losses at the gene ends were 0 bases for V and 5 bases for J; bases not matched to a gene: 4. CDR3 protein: CATSRDYQGDEQYF. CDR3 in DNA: TGTGCCACCAGCAGAGATTACCAGGGGGACGAGCAGTACTTC. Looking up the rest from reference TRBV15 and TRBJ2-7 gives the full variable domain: DAMVIQNPRYQVTQFGKPVTLSCSQTLNHNVMYWYQQKSSQAPKLLFHYYDKDFNNEADTPDNFQSRRPNTSFCFLDIRSPGLGDTAMYLCATSRDYQGDEQYFGPGTRLTVT.

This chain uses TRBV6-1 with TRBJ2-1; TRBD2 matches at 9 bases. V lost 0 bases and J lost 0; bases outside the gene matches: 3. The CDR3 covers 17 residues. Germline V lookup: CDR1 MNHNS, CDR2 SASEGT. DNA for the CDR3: TGTGCCAGCAGTGAAGCGCGGGGGGGAAGCTCCTACAATGAGCAGTTCTTC. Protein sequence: CASSEARGGSSYNEQFF.

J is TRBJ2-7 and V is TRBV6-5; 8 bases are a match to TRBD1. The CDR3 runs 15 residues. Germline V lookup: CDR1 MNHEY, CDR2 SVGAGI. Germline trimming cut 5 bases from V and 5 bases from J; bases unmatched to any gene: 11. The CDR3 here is CASSPQGAGLDEQYF. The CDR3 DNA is TGTGCCAGCAGTCCCCAGGGGGCAGGTTTAGACGAGCAGTACTTC.

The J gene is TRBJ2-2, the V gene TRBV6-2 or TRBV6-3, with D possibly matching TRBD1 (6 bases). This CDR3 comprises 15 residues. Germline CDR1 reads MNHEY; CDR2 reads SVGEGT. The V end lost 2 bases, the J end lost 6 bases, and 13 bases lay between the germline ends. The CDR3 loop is CASSYGGAVSGELFF. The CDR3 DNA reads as TGTGCCAGCAGTTACGGGGGCGCGGTATCCGGGGAGCTGTTTTTT.

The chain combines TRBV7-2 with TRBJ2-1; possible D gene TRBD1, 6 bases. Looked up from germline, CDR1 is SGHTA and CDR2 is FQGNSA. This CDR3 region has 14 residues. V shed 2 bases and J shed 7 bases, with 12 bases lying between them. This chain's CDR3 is CASSLPGQLNEQFF. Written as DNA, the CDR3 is TGTGCCAGCAGCTTACCTGGACAGTTGAATGAGCAGTTCTTC.

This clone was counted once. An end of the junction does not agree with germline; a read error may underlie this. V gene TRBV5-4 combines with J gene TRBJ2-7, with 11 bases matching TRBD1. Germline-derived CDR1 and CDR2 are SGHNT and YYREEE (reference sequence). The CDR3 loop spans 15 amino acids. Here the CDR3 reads CASSLGQGDIQEQYF. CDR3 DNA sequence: TGTGCCAGCAGTTTGGGACAGGGGGACATTCAGGAGCAGTACTTC.

The CDR3 protein is CASSRVPLSLADTQYF. The CDR3 nucleotides read TGTGCCAGCAGCAGAGTGCCCCTTAGTTTAGCAGATACGCAGTATTTT. The chain joins TRBV7-2 to TRBJ2-3; D is ambiguous. This CDR3 has 16 residues. V lost 5 bases, J lost 4 bases, and 19 bases lay in between. From germline, CDR1 is SGHTA and CDR2 FQGNSA.

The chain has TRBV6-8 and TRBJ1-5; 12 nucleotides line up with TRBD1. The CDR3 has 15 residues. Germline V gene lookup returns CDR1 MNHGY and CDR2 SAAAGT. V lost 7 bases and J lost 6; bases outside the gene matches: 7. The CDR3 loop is CASTRDRGHSQPQHF. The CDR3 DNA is TGTGCCAGCACCCGGGACAGGGGGCATAGTCAGCCCCAGCATTTT.

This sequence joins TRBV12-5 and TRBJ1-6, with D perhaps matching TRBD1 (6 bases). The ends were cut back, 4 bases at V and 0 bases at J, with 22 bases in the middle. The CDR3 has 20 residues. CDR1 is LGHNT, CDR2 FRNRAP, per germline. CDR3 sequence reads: CASGSASRDTLSSYNSPLHF. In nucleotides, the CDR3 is TGTGCTAGTGGTTCTGCTTCCCGGGACACCCTGAGCTCCTATAATTCACCCCTCCACTTT.

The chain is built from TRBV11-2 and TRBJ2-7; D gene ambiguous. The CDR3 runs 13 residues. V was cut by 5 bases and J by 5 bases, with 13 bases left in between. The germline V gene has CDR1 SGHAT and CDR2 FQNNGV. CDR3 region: CASSPQVVNEQYF. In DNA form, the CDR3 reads TGTGCCAGCAGCCCCCAAGTAGTAAACGAGCAGTACTTC.

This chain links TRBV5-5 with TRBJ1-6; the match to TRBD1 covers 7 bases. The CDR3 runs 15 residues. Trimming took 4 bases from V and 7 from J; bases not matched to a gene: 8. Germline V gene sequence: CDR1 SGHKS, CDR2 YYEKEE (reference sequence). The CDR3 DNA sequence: TGTGCCAGCAGCCCTTACGGACAGGCCAATTCACCCCTCCACTTT. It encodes CASSPYGQANSPLHF.

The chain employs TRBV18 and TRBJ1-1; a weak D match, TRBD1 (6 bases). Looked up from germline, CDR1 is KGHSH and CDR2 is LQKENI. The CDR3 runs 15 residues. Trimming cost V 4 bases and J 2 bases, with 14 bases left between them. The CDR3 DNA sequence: TGTGCCAGCTCACAATCAAGGGGGGGAAACACTGAAGCTTTCTTT. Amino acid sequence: CASSQSRGGNTEAFF.

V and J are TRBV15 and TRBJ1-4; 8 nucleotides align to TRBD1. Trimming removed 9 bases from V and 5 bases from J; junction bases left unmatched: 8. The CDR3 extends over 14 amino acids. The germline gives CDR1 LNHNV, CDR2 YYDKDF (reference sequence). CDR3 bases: TGTGCCACTCGTCCGGACAGGGAGAATGAAAAACTGTTTTTT. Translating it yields CATRPDRENEKLFF.

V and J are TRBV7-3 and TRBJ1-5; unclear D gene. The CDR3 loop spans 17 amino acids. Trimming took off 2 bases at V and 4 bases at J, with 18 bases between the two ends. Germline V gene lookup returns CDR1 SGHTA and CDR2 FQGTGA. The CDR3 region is CASSLALETVTNQPQHF. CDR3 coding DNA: TGTGCCAGCAGCTTAGCTCTGGAAACAGTAACAAATCAGCCCCAGCATTTT.

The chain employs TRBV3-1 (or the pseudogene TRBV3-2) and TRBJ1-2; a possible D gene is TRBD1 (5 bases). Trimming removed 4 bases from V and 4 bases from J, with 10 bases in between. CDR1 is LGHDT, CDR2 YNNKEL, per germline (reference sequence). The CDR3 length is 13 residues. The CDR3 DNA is TGTGCCAGCAGCCTCCGACAGCTCTATGGCTACACCTTC. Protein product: CASSLRQLYGYTF.

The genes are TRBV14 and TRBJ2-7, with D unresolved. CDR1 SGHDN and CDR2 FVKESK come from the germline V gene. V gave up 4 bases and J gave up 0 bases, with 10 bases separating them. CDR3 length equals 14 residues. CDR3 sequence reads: CASSRFISSYEQYF. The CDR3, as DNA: TGTGCCAGCAGCCGTTTTATTTCCTCCTACGAGCAGTACTTC. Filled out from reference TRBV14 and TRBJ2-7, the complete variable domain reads EAGVTQFPSHSVIEKGQTVTLRCDPISGHDNLYWYRRVMGKEIKFLLHFVKESKQDESGMPNNRFLAERTGGTYSTLKVQPAELEDSGVYFCASSRFISSYEQYFGPGTRLTVT.

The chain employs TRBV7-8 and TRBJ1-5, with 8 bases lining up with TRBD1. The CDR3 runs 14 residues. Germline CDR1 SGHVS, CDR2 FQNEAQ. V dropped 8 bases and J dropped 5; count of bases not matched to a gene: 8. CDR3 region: CASSYGTGDQPQHF. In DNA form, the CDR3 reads TGTGCCAGCTCTTACGGGACAGGAGATCAGCCCCAGCATTTT.

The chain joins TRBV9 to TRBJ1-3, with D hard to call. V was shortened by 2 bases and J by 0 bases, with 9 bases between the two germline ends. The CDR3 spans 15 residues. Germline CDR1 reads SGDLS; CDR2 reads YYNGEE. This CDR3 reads CASSVVPSSGNTIYF. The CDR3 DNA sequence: TGTGCCAGCAGCGTTGTTCCGAGCTCTGGAAACACCATATATTTT. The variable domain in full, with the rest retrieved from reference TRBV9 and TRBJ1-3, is DSGVTQTPKHLITATGQRVTLRCSPRSGDLSVYWYQQSLDQGLQFLIQYYNGEERAKGNILERFSAQQFPDLHSELNLSSLELGDSALYFCASSVVPSSGNTIYFGEGSWLTVV.

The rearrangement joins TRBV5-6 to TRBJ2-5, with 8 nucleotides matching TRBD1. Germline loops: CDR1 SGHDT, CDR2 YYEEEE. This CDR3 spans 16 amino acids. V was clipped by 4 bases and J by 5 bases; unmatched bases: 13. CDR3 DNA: TGTGCCAGCAGCCCCCGGACAGGGATGGGGATTGAGACCCAGTACTTC. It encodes CASSPRTGMGIETQYF.

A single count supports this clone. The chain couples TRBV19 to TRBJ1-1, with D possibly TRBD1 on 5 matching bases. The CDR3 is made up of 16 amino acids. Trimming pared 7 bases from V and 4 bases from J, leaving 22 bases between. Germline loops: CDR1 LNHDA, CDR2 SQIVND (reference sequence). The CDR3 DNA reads TGTGCCAGTAAGAACAATGGTGGACTAAGGGGCACTGAAGCTTTCTTT. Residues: CASKNNGGLRGTEAFF.

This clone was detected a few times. As DNA, the CDR3 is TGTGCCAGTATGTGGGGACTTAATGGCTACACCTTC. It translates to CASMWGLNGYTF. The chain employs TRBV19 and TRBJ1-2, with a possible D match to TRBD1 (5 bases). In germline, CDR1 is LNHDA, CDR2 SQIVND (reference sequence). V was shortened by 7 bases and J by 6 bases, with 12 bases between the two germline ends. The CDR3 consists of 12 residues.

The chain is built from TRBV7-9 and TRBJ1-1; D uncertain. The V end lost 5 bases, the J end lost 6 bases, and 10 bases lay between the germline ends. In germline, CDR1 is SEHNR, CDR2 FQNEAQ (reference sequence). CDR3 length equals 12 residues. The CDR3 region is CASSPLSAEAFF. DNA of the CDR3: TGTGCCAGCAGCCCCCTGAGCGCTGAAGCTTTCTTT.